The entry below gives a single T cell receptor beta chain sequence along with its context. This sample was taken from a study of blood T cell repertoires in COVID-19. Study-wide background: The United States, Italy and Spain supplied acute and convalescent COVID-19 samples. PBMCs, B-cell-depleted T cells, or T cells were the source of the cDNA or gDNA that made up the material.

The germline CDR1 and CDR2 sequences are GTSNPN and SVGIG (reference sequence). Trimming cost V 2 bases and J 0 bases, with 11 bases left between them. The CDR3 is 16 residues long. In the authors' workflow: Estimation of nucleated cell counts was performed using reference gene primer amplification. Profiled with immunoSEQ multiplex PCR; TCRdb holds only in-frame clones, not every one. That table gives V, J and clone size, and the DNA gave D and trimming. The sample lists 300,000 or so clones; about 91% were seen once. Specimen: peripheral blood. The TCR was taken from a woman between 25 and 40 years old who had recovered from COVID-19. The rearrangement joins TRBV30 to TRBJ1-6; D unclear. In DNA form, the CDR3 reads TGTGCCTGGAGTTCTGGAGGGAGCTCCTATAATTCACCCCTCCACTTT. Translation gives CAWSSGGSSYNSPLHF.